Following are 20 T cell receptor beta chains from one sample sequenced in a study of cytomegalovirus exposure and HLA in healthy donors. Vbeta (60) and Jbeta (13) primers were used in the PCR. TCRdb keeps only in-frame clones here, not all; method: immunoSEQ multiplex PCR. Here the sample spans roughly 56,000 clones, approximately 89% being singletons. Sequenced material: PBMCs. Receptor source: a man younger than 35 in good health and CMV-seronegative.

The CDR3 DNA reads as TGCGCCAGCAGGTATCCAGGGGGTGATGAGCAGTTCTTC. Its translation is CASRYPGGDEQFF. V is TRBV5-1 and J is TRBJ2-1; 7 positions match TRBD1. The CDR3 contains 13 residues. V lost 5 bases and J lost 8; bases outside the gene matches: 7. Germline assignment: CDR1 SGHRS and CDR2 YFSETQ. Drawing the rest from reference TRBV5-1 and TRBJ2-1, the complete variable domain is KAGVTQTPRYLIKTRGQQVTLSCSPISGHRSVSWYQQTPGQGLQFLFEYFSETQRNKGNFPGRFSGRQFSNSRSEMNVSTLELGDSALYLCASRYPGGDEQFFGPGTRLTVL.

By share, this clone counts as medium-sized. The V call is TRBV6-1, the J call TRBJ2-1; 13 bases fit TRBD2. Trimming at V came to 4 bases and at J to 9 bases, leaving 6 bases not matched to a gene. The CDR3 contains 15 residues. Germline CDR1 and CDR2: MNHNS and SASEGT. CDR3 sequence (DNA): TGTGCCAGCAGTGGAACTAGCGGGGGGGCCTCTGAGCAGTTCTTC. Translating gives CASSGTSGGASEQFF.

This chain connects TRBV6-5 to TRBJ1-4, with 9 bases identical to TRBD1. The CDR3 is 16 residues long. Germline CDR1 MNHEY, CDR2 SVGAGI. Trimming cost V 4 bases and J 3 bases; bases outside gene matches: 6. CDR3 region: CASSSGTGPANEKLFF. The DNA for the CDR3 is TGTGCCAGCAGTTCCGGGACAGGGCCCGCTAATGAAAAACTGTTTTTT.

This clone was counted once. The V gene is TRBV13, the J gene TRBJ2-5; D is undetermined. Germline CDR1 PRHDT, CDR2 FYEKMQ (reference sequence). Trimming removed 2 bases from V and 5 bases from J, with 15 bases in between. The CDR3 length is 15 residues. The CDR3 is CASSLSRVAFETQYF. The CDR3 DNA sequence: TGTGCCAGCAGCTTATCCCGGGTGGCTTTTGAGACCCAGTACTTC.

The CDR3 DNA reads TGTGCCAGTACCAAACCGGGACAGAACACTGAAGCTTTCTTT. Its translation: CASTKPGQNTEAFF. V and J are TRBV19 and TRBJ1-1, with a possible D match to TRBD1 (6 bases). The germline CDR1 and CDR2 sequences are LNHDA and SQIVND (reference sequence). The CDR3 runs 14 residues. V lost 7 bases to trimming and J lost 1 base, with 13 bases between them.

The chain recombines TRBV5-1 with TRBJ2-5; 8 bases fit TRBD2. With V trimmed by 4 bases and J by 1 base, 6 bases remained unmatched. This CDR3 region has 15 residues. In germline, CDR1 is SGHRS, CDR2 YFSETQ. The CDR3 DNA reads TGCGCCAGCAGCCTCACCCGGGGGGGCCAAGAGACCCAGTACTTC. Its translation is CASSLTRGGQETQYF. Filled out from reference TRBV5-1 and TRBJ2-5, the complete variable domain reads KAGVTQTPRYLIKTRGQQVTLSCSPISGHRSVSWYQQTPGQGLQFLFEYFSETQRNKGNFPGRFSGRQFSNSRSEMNVSTLELGDSALYLCASSLTRGGQETQYFGPGTRLLVL.

The V gene is TRBV30, the J gene TRBJ1-1, with 7 bases matching TRBD1. CDR3 size: 18 residues. Germline trimming cut 1 base from V and 0 bases from J; bases unmatched to any gene: 14. Germline-derived CDR1 and CDR2 are GTSNPN and SVGIG (reference sequence). The CDR3 DNA is TGTGCCTGGAGTGCCCTAGACAGGGAGGTGGGCATGAACACTGAAGCTTTCTTT. It yields the protein CAWSALDREVGMNTEAFF.

The chain carries TRBV29-1 and TRBJ1-2, with a possible D match to TRBD1 (5 bases). V lost 7 bases, J lost 6 bases, and 9 bases lay in between. Germline CDR1 and CDR2: SQVTM and ANQGSEA. The CDR3 length is 10 residues. The CDR3 sequence: CSGDFNGYTF. DNA for the CDR3: TGCAGCGGGGACTTCAATGGCTACACCTTC.

The V and J genes are TRBV4-1 and TRBJ2-5; 9 positions agree with TRBD2. The germline gives CDR1 MGHRA, CDR2 YSYEKL. The CDR3 spans 16 residues. Trimming took 2 bases from V and 3 from J; bases not matched to a gene: 7. The CDR3 DNA reads TGCGCCAGCAGCCAATTCGGGGCTAGCGGGAAAGAGACCCAGTACTTC. Translation: CASSQFGASGKETQYF.

This chain uses TRBV11-2 with TRBJ1-1; tentatively, D is TRBD1 (5 bases). CDR1 is SGHAT and CDR2 is FQNNGV in the germline V gene. V was shortened by 1 base and J by 3 bases, with 9 bases between the two germline ends. The CDR3 covers 14 residues. In DNA, the CDR3 is TGTGCCAGCAGCTTAGTAGGGGCGGACACTGAAGCTTTCTTT. Amino acid sequence: CASSLVGADTEAFF. Complete variable domain (other parts from reference TRBV11-2 and TRBJ1-1): EAGVAQSPRYKIIEKRQSVAFWCNPISGHATLYWYQQILGQGPKLLIQFQNNGVVDDSQLPKDRFSAERLKGVDSTLKIQPAKLEDSAVYLCASSLVGADTEAFFGQGTRLTVV.

The chain recombines TRBV18 with TRBJ2-7; 9 bases line up with TRBD2. After removal of 3 bases from V and 7 bases from J, the junction contained 7 bases not matched to a gene. Germline CDR1 and CDR2: KGHSH and LQKENI. The CDR3 consists of 14 residues. CDR3 loop: CASSPGGGDGEQYF. For the CDR3, the DNA is TGTGCCAGCTCACCGGGCGGGGGGGACGGGGAGCAGTACTTC.

The CDR3 is CAWSLRGGEWWETQYF. CDR3 DNA: TGTGCCTGGAGTCTCCGGGGGGGCGAGTGGTGGGAGACCCAGTACTTC. The chain uses TRBV30 and TRBJ2-5; 8 nucleotides align to TRBD2. Germline CDR1 reads GTSNPN; CDR2 reads SVGIG (reference sequence). V shed 2 bases, J shed 5 bases, and the junction held 13 bases outside the gene matches. CDR3 length: 16 residues. The whole variable domain, filled in from reference TRBV30 and TRBJ2-5, reads SQTIHQWPATLVQPVGSPLSLECTVEGTSNPNLYWYRQAAGRGLQLLFYSVGIGQISSEVPQNLSASRPQDRQFILSSKKLLLSDSGFYLCAWSLRGGEWWETQYFGPGTRLLVL.

The chain carries TRBV5-1 and TRBJ1-2; 7 bases agree with TRBD1. Germline CDR1 SGHRS, CDR2 YFSETQ. There are 13 residues in the CDR3. The V segment lost 3 bases and the J segment 4 bases; nucleotides outside the gene matches: 3. In nucleotides, the CDR3 is TGCGCCAGCAGCTCTTCAGGGGGCTATGGCTACACCTTC. Protein sequence: CASSSSGGYGYTF.

This chain uses TRBV7-3 with TRBJ1-1, with D perhaps TRBD1 (5 bases). CDR3 length: 13 amino acids. Trimming removed 5 bases at V and 4 bases at J, with 11 bases between. From germline, CDR1 is SGHTA and CDR2 FQGTGA. CDR3 bases: TGTGCCAGCAGCGCGACAGTAGGCACTGAAGCTTTCTTT. Residues: CASSATVGTEAFF.

The chain combines TRBV5-4 with TRBJ2-5, with D perhaps matching TRBD2 (5 bases). Gene TRBJ2-7 matches the end of the DNA better, so the J call may be wrong. The CDR3 length is 13 residues. CDR1 is SGHNT and CDR2 is YYREEE in the germline V gene (reference sequence). CDR3 sequence: CASSFGVPYEQYF. DNA for the CDR3: TGTGCCAGCAGCTTCGGGGTTCCCTACGAGCAGTACTTC.

V gene TRBV27 combines with J gene TRBJ2-7, with D perhaps matching TRBD1 (5 bases). Germline loops: CDR1 MNHEY, CDR2 SMNVEV (reference sequence). V lost 8 bases and J lost 5, with 16 bases in between. The CDR3 contains 13 residues. The CDR3 loop reads CASRYGADNEQYF. DNA for the CDR3: TGTGCCAGCCGCTACGGTGCGGACAACGAGCAGTACTTC.

The chain has TRBV29-1 and TRBJ1-1; 7 bases are shared with TRBD1. V lost 0 bases, J lost 5 bases, and 3 bases stayed unmatched. CDR1 and CDR2 (germline): SQVTM, ANQGSEA. The CDR3 runs to 13 residues. As DNA, the CDR3 is TGCAGCGTTGAAGAGCAACAGGGGACTGAAGCTTTCTTT. This encodes CSVEEQQGTEAFF.

The chain recombines TRBV27 with TRBJ1-1; D remains unclear. CDR3 size: 14 residues. The ends were cut back, 2 bases at V and 2 bases at J, with 9 bases in the middle. Germline V gene sequence: CDR1 MNHEY, CDR2 SMNVEV (reference sequence). The CDR3 protein is CASSLDQVNTEAFF. The CDR3 DNA follows: TGTGCCAGCAGTTTAGACCAGGTTAACACTGAAGCTTTCTTT.

V is TRBV4-1 and J is TRBJ2-1; D possibly corresponds to TRBD1 (6 bases). There are 17 residues in the CDR3. CDR1 is MGHRA and CDR2 is YSYEKL in the germline V gene. Between the trimmed V and J ends, which lost 0 bases and 1 base, there was a span of 13 bases. In DNA, the CDR3 is TGCGCCAGCAGCCAAGATTCAGGGGCTCATTCCTACAATGAGCAGTTCTTC. It translates to CASSQDSGAHSYNEQFF.

The chain employs TRBV10-3 and TRBJ1-1; 8 bases line up with TRBD1. The CDR3 consists of 17 residues. After removal of 5 bases from V and 3 bases from J, the junction contained 14 bases not matched to a gene. Germline V gives CDR1 ENHRY, CDR2 SYGVKD. The CDR3 reads CAISTVFLQGQDTEAFF. The CDR3, as DNA: TGTGCCATCAGTACCGTCTTCCTTCAGGGACAGGACACTGAAGCTTTCTTT.